Described below is a single T cell receptor beta chain sequence and its context. What this receptor recognizes is not known. No qualities accompany the bases; no much larger clone lies one base away. Including the terminal cysteine and phenylalanine, the CDR3 comprises 17 residues. CDR3 DNA is the only sequence kept; it has 51 bases, read in frame from the first base. Whole blood was collected in K2EDTA tubes by collaborating institutions according to the institutions' own protocols. Collaborator samples were shipped for TCRbeta analysis as frozen whole blood, isolated PBMCs, or DNA extracted from either sample type. This entry is derived from a study of blood T cell repertoires in COVID-19 (TCRdb year 2020). For the wider study: Samples from collaborators originated in the United States, Italy and Spain and spanned both the acute and convalescent phases of COVID-19. The material from the prospective study consisted of cDNA or gDNA derived from T cells, B-cell-depleted T cells, or PBMCs. Subjects who had been exposed to COVID-19, were actively infected with it, or had recovered from it provided the deeply sampled blood TCRbeta repertoires that made up the dataset. The repertoires were released in a freely available public database meant as a resource for research on the immune response to SARS-CoV-2. The samples were drawn from two sources: the first 160 participants of the ongoing ImmuneRACE study, and fewer than 1,500 subjects contributed by 6 global collaborators. A de-identified subject ID, COVID-19 status, age in years and sex were almost always included in the sample metadata. Where available, HLA class I and class II types were taken from metadata supplied by the sample provider and were not determined by assay-based typing. Study-wide findings and limitations: Clinical and demographic metadata were provided uncurated, with the amount varying by source and participant.

TCRbeta CDR3 regions were amplified from genomic DNA using the immunoSEQ Assay, a bias-controlled multiplex PCR. Per the original workflow: The number of nucleated cells in each sample was estimated by amplification of reference gene primers within the assay. To quantify the absolute abundance of each unique TCRbeta CDR3 rearrangement, sequence reads were collapsed and filtered. For each sample, productive Simpson clonality was calculated by taking the square root of Simpson's diversity index across productive rearrangements. Sourced from immuneACCESS, this table was stored by TCRdb with only in-frame sequences that have V and J called. A share of the clones is absent; for the studies checked, an unresolved V gene accounts for under half, and the remainder has no known explanation. D and trimming come from the DNA, and the V and J calls and clone size come from that table. This sample comprises approximately 23,000 clones, about 90% of them detected only once. Over 6% of the sample belongs to the ten largest clones.

This clonotype originated in a woman of 80 years or more with active COVID-19. Sequencing was performed on peripheral blood. Rearrangement joined TRBV21-1 to TRBJ1-1; the table's D gene call, TRBD1, was not cross checked with the DNA. TRBV21-1 represents a pseudogene. This receptor has the CDR3 CASSKGDPPQGATEAFF. In nucleotides, the sequence is TGTGCCAGCAGCAAAGGGGATCCCCCACAGGGAGCCACTGAAGCTTTCTTT.